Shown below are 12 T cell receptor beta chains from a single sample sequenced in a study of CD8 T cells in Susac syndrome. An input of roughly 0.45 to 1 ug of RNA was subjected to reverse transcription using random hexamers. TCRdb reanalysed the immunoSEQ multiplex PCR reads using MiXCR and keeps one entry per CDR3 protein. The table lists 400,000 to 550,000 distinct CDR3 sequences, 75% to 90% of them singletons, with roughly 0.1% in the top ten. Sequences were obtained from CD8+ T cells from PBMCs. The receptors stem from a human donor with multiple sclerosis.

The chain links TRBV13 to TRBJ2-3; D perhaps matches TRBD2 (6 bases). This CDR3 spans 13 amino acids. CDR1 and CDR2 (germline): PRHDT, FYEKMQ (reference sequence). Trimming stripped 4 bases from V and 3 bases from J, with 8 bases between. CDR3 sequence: CASSWGLTDTQYF. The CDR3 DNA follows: TGTGCCAGCAGCTGGGGACTTACAGATACGCAGTATTTT.

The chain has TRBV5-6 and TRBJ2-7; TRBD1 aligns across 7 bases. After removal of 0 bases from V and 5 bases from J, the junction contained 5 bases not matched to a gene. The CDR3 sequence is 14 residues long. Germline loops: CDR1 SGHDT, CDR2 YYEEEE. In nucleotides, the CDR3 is TGTGCCAGCAGCTTGGCTACAGGGGCCAACGAGCAGTACTTC. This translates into CASSLATGANEQYF.

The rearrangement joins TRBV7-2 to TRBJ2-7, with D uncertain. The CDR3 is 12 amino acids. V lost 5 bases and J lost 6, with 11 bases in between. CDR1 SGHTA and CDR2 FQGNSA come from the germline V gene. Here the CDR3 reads CASSGDVGEQYF. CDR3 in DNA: TGTGCCAGCAGCGGCGATGTGGGCGAGCAGTACTTC.

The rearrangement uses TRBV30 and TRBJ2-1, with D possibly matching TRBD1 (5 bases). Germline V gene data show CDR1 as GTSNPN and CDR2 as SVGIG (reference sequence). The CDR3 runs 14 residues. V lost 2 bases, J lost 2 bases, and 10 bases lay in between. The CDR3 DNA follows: TGTGCCTGGAGTCTCGACAGTGCCTACAATGAGCAGTTCTTC. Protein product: CAWSLDSAYNEQFF.

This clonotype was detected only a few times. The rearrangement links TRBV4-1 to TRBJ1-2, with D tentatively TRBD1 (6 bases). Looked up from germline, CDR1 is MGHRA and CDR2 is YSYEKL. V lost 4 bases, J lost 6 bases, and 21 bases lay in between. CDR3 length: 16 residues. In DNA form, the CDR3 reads TGCGCCAGCAGCCGACGGACAGTGGAAGGGCTAGATGGCTACACCTTC. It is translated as CASSRRTVEGLDGYTF.

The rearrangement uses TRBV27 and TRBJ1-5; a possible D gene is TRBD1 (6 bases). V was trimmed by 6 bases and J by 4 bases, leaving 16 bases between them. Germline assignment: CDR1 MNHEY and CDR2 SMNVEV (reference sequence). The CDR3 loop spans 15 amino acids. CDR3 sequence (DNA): TGTGCCAGCAGCCCATGGGCAGGGGAAAATCAGCCCCAGCATTTT. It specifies CASSPWAGENQPQHF.

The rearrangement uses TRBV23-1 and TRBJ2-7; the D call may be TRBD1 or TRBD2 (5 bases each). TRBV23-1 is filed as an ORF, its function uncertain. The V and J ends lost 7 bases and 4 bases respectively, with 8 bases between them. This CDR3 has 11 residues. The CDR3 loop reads CASIEGYEQYF. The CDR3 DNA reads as TGCGCCAGCATCGAGGGGTACGAGCAGTACTTC.

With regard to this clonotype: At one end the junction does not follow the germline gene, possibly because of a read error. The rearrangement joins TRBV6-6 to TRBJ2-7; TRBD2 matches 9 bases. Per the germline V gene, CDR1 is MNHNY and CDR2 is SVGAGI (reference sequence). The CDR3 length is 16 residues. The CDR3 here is CASSGIAGVAFYGQYF. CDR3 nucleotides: TGTGCCAGCAGCGGCATAGCGGGAGTGGCCTTCTACGGGCAGTACTTC.

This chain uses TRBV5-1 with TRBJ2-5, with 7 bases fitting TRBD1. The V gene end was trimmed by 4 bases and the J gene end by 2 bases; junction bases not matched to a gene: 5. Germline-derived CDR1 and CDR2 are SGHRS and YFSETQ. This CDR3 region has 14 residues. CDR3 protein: CASSPGQMQETQYF. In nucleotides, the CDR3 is TGCGCCAGCAGCCCGGGACAGATGCAAGAGACCCAGTACTTC. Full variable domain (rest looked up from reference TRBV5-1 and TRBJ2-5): KAGVTQTPRYLIKTRGQQVTLSCSPISGHRSVSWYQQTPGQGLQFLFEYFSETQRNKGNFPGRFSGRQFSNSRSEMNVSTLELGDSALYLCASSPGQMQETQYFGPGTRLLVL.

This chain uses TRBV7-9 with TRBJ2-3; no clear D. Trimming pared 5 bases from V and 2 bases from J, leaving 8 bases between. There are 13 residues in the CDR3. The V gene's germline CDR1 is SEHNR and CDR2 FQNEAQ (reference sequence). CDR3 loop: CASSEKDTDTQYF. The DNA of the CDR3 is TGTGCCAGCAGCGAGAAGGACACAGATACGCAGTATTTT.

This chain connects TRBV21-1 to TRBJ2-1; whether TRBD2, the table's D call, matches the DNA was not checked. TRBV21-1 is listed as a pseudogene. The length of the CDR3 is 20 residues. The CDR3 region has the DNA TGTGCCAGCAGCAAAGCAAGCGGGGACGCGACAATCAGCAAACGCAATGAGCAGTTCTTC. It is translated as CASSKASGDATISKRNEQFF.

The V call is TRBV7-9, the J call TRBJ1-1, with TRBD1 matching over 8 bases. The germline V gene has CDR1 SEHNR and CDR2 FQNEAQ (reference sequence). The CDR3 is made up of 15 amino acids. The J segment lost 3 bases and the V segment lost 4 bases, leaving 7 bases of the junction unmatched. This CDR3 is CASSSRDRIDTEAFF. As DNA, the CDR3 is TGTGCCAGCAGCTCACGGGACAGGATCGACACTGAAGCTTTCTTT. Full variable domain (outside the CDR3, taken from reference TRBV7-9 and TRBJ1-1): DTGVSQNPRHKITKRGQNVTFRCDPISEHNRLYWYRQTLGQGPEFLTYFQNEAQLEKSRLLSDRFSAERPKGSFSTLEIQRTEQGDSAMYLCASSSRDRIDTEAFFGQGTRLTVV.